This T cell receptor beta chain was obtained from a study of CD8+ T cells in alopecia areata. About the study: Scalp area affected, as a percentage, set the severity score of treated patients. Study conclusions and caveats: Researchers reported that TCR sharing among patients proved less clear than in mice, possibly HLA-linked. Greater clonality was observed in lesional scalp samples, especially alopecia totalis/universalis, versus normal scalp.

Isolated RNA was reverse transcribed into cDNA used as the sequencing template. Sequencing used immunoSEQ multiplex PCR; TCRdb keeps in-frame clones, though not all of them. The sample has some 190,000 clones, over 60% seen once; the top ten hold around 1.3%. Germline CDR1 reads SGHDT; CDR2 reads YYEEEE. The CDR3 has 14 amino acids. V lost 2 bases, J lost 1 base, and 7 bases lay in between. Treatment here: oral pan-JAK inhibitor, 5-10 mg twice daily. A remark on this clone: Its antigen is currently unknown.

V gene TRBV5-6 combines with J gene TRBJ2-4; weak D call: TRBD2 (5 bases). This receptor was identified in a human donor with alopecia areata. The sample here was CD4+ T cells sorted from blood, taken at week 44, from a patient treated with tofacitinib. CDR3 loop: CASSFTGAKNIQYF. The CDR3, as DNA: TGTGCCAGCAGCTTTACGGGGGCCAAAAACATTCAGTACTTC.